This T cell receptor (beta chain) was recorded in a study of T-cell memory formation after mild COVID-19. General study findings and limits: CD4/CD8 balance held among clones contracting day 15 to 85, and later expanders leaned CD4+. Memory from before infection featured some responding clones, which suggests cross-reactive memory joined.

The sample holds a few counts of this clonotype. Its antigen is currently unknown. TCRalpha and TCRbeta libraries used 5'RACE with constant-segment primers and UMIs. Using its own MiXCR run on the 5' RACE reads, TCRdb lists one record per CDR3 protein. The profile covers 300,000 to 400,000 distinct CDR3 sequences, with about an eighth appearing a single time and around a fifth taken by the ten largest. From germline, CDR1 is SGHVS and CDR2 FQNEAQ. With 2 bases removed from V and 0 bases from J, the gap between germline ends came to 11 bases. CDR3 length: 15 residues. The source is a man aged 18 to 29 who had mild COVID-19 (a few samples of this study predate the infection). Cell type and time point are not known. This sequence joins TRBV7-8 and TRBJ2-7; D gene uncertain. Specimen: PBMCs or a T cell subset sorted from them (not recorded which). For the CDR3, the DNA is TGTGCCAGCAGCTTACTTGGGATAAGCTCCTACGAGCAGTACTTC. Translating it yields CASSLLGISSYEQYF.